The present TCR beta chain was sequenced within a study of cytomegalovirus exposure and HLA in healthy donors. Primers: 60 Vbeta forward and 13 Jbeta reverse. Repertoires were generated with immunoSEQ multiplex PCR, while TCRdb's copy carries only in-frame clones and drops some. The sample contains about 120,000 clones, over 75% of which appear only once. Points from the study as a whole: Apart from CMV serostatus, no immune exposure information was available. Despite most TCR sequences being rare, some public TCRs occurred in many donors. Earlier analysis found most TCR beta V segments productive about 87% or about 30% of the time.

As concerns this clone: Its antigen is still unknown.

In germline, CDR1 is SGHKS, CDR2 YYEKEE (reference sequence). V shed 2 bases, J shed 10 bases, and the junction held 16 bases outside the gene matches. CDR3 size: 17 residues. The sequence came from a man aged 35-49 years in good health and CMV-seropositive. The sample was PBMCs. V and J are TRBV5-5 and TRBJ1-5; 9 bases line up with TRBD1. CDR3 residues: CASSFLVSGTGMGPQHF. The CDR3 bases are TGTGCCAGCAGCTTTTTAGTCTCTGGGACAGGGATGGGACCCCAGCATTTT.